The T cell receptor beta chain described here comes from a study of Graves' ophthalmopathy and Graves' hyperthyroidism. Turning to the study itself: Hyperthyroidism was classified as stable if no ophthalmopathy occurred within 18 months of follow-up. Study observations and caveats: The model flagged ophthalmopathy progression at about 71% sensitivity and nearly 75% specificity. Detection in blood was also observed for most expanded thyroid clonotypes above 0.001 frequency.

This clonotype was recorded many times. Its antigen remains unknown. RNA transcripts provided the template for amplifying TCR beta CDR3 regions. Second-round multiplex PCR followed a first-round RT-PCR using HTBI primers. TCRdb reprocessed the multiplex PCR reads with MiXCR, giving one entry per CDR3 protein. Among over a million distinct CDR3 sequences listed, around a third were seen once. V trimming: 4 bases; J trimming: 4 bases; junction bases outside the gene matches: 7. This CDR3 comprises 15 residues. Per the germline V gene, CDR1 is LNHDA and CDR2 is SQIVND (reference sequence). The sample was peripheral blood or thyroid tissue (not recorded which). The receptor comes from an adult man with Graves' hyperthyroidism. J is TRBJ1-2 and V is TRBV19; 9 bases fit TRBD1. The CDR3 region has the DNA TGTGCCAGTAGTACCCGGACAGGGGATCCCTATGGCTACACCTTC. Translation: CASSTRTGDPYGYTF.